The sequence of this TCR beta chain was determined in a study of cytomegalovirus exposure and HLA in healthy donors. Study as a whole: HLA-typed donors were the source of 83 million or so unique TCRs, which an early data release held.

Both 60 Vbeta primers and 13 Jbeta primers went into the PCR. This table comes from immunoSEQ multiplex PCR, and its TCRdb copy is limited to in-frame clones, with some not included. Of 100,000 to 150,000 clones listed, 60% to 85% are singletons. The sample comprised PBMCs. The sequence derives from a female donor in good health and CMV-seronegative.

Written as DNA, the CDR3 is TGTGCCAGCAATCACGAGCCAAACAATGAGCAGTTCTTC. It codes for CASNHEPNNEQFF. The genes are TRBV2 and TRBJ2-1, with D unclear. The V gene's germline CDR1 is SNHLY and CDR2 FYNNEI. The CDR3 is 13 amino acids. Trimming stripped 7 bases from V and 5 bases from J, with 12 bases between.